This T cell receptor beta chain was documented in a study of T cell changes during pregnancy in multiple sclerosis. The CDR3 is 16 amino acids. Per germline, CDR1 SGHNT and CDR2 YYREEE (reference sequence). J was trimmed by 1 base and V by 3 bases; bases with no gene match: 3. This clone has only one observation. Method: immunoSEQ multiplex PCR; TCRdb's copy keeps in-frame clones and lacks some. The repertoire holds 85,000 to 120,000 clones, with about 90% as singletons. The chain links TRBV5-4 to TRBJ2-5; 13 positions match TRBD2. This TCR was sampled from a female donor with multiple sclerosis, enrolled in a pregnancy study. The specimen was peripheral blood, collected before pregnancy. Here the CDR3 DNA reads TGTGCCAGCAGCTCGGGGACTAGCGGGATCCAAGAGACCCAGTACTTC. This sequence encodes CASSSGTSGIQETQYF.